This T cell receptor (beta chain) appears in the sequencing data of a study of cytomegalovirus exposure and HLA in healthy donors. Turning to this clone: Its specificity is not known.

These donors, healthy bone marrow donors, were studied. It was with 60 Vbeta and 13 Jbeta primers that the PCR ran. Some clones are missing from TCRdb's copy, which holds only in-frame ones; the method was immunoSEQ multiplex PCR. The sample includes approximately 80,000 clones, 60% to 75% of them seen just once. Points from the study as a whole: Among TCR beta chains, those listed as cytomegalovirus-associated numbered about 160. Later analysis showed most CMV-associated TCR beta chains appearing HLA-restricted. In a later analysis, TCR beta V- and J-gene trimming was associated with a missense DCLRE1C variant.

The CDR3 extends over 14 amino acids. Germline CDR1 reads SGHRS; CDR2 reads YFSETQ. V was clipped by 4 bases and J by 4 bases; unmatched bases: 7. The TCR was taken from a middle-aged woman in good health and CMV-seropositive. V and J are TRBV5-1 and TRBJ1-2; 7 positions agree with TRBD1. Sequencing was carried out using PBMCs. CDR3 coding DNA: TGCGCCAGCAGCAAAACTGACAGGGCCTATGGCTACACCTTC. Residues: CASSKTDRAYGYTF.